This TCR beta chain comes out of a study of T-cell reconstitution after alpha-beta-depleted transplantation in children (dated by TCRdb to between 2015 and 2016). Regarding the research as a whole: T-cell immune reconstitution after TCRalphabeta/CD19-depleted allogeneic hematopoietic cell transplantation in children was quantitatively tracked in the study by means of TCR repertoire profiling.

The library was produced with PCR. Sequencing was performed on an Illumina HiSeq 2500. TCR libraries were prepared with molecular barcoding, using unique molecular identifiers to normalize TCRbeta repertoire quantification. TCRdb reprocessing: public reads trimmed at Q25 with fastp, clones called with MiXCR, in-frame beta chains kept. Duplicate CDR3 protein sequences are folded into a single record with the most common DNA and genes. Recorded for this sample are some 550,000 distinct CDR3 sequences; about 23% of them occurred a single time. Over 12% of the sample comes from the top ten. Ten or more counts support this clonotype. Its binding antigen is unknown. No much larger clone is present one base from it, and per-base qualities are unavailable. Spanning cysteine to phenylalanine, the CDR3 consists of 13 amino acids. This entry keeps only the CDR3 DNA: 39 bases, framed from base 1. The CDR1 and CDR2 encoded by the germline V gene are SQVTM and ANQGSEA. Between the V and J ends, shortened by 7 bases and 9 bases respectively, the junction contains 19 bases.

The treatment or condition label, as the study defines it: allogeneic hematopoietic cell transplantation with graft depleted of TCRalphabeta T cells and CD19 B cells. The children who served as transplant recipients had been given grafts of TCRalphabeta/CD19-depleted allogeneic hematopoietic cells. The study at large found these results: Over subsequent months, a decline in hyperexpanded clone frequencies was noted, and after one year, T-cell counts and TCRbeta diversity were mostly ascribed to newly produced T cells. In some patients, the high TCRbeta diversity seen at day 60 was put down to recipient T cells and intrathymic progenitors that had survived conditioning. The apparently early recovery of alphabetaT-cell counts about two months after transplant reportedly depended on only several hundred rapidly expanded clones that came from non-depleted graft cells.

The rearranged segments are TRBV29-1 and TRBJ2-1; D gene: possibly TRBD2, on 7 matching bases. This clonotype was obtained from a boy under two years old who had a stem cell transplant for acute myeloid leukemia, so the T cells may come from the graft donor. The sequences come from PBMCs, mostly from graft donor cells, collected 360 days after TCRalphabeta/CD19-depleted stem cell transplant. The sequenced DNA is TGCAGCGACAAACATCGGGGGGCCCGTGAGCAGTTCTTC. This is translated as CSDKHRGAREQFF.